The 29 T cell receptor beta chains given below trace back to one sample, sequenced in a study of blood T cell repertoires in COVID-19. TCRdb's copy holds only in-frame clones and misses some; the assay was immunoSEQ multiplex PCR. The data show more than 70,000 clones, roughly 80% seen once. The sequencing input was peripheral blood. The receptor source for this set is a human donor in a cohort sampled during active COVID-19.

As to this clone: The junction departs from germline at one end; a sequencing error may be responsible. Other DNA sequences in the same sample also yield this CDR3. The genes are TRBV7-9 and TRBJ2-1, with TRBD2 matching 8 bases. The germline CDR1 and CDR2 sequences are SEHNR and FQNEAQ (reference sequence). The CDR3 covers 15 residues. The CDR3 DNA is TGTGCCAGCAGCTTAACGCGGGGGGCCTATAATGAGCAGTTCTTC. This sequence encodes CASSLTRGAYNEQFF. The full variable domain, rest sourced from reference TRBV7-9 and TRBJ2-1, is DTGVSQNPRHKITKRGQNVTFRCDPISEHNRLYWYRQTLGQGPEFLTYFQNEAQLEKSRLLSDRFSAERPKGSFSTLEIQRTEQGDSAMYLCASSLTRGAYNEQFFGPGTRLTVL.

The chain links TRBV6-5 to TRBJ1-3; 9 bases agree with TRBD1. The V gene's germline CDR1 is MNHEY and CDR2 SVGAGI. J was trimmed by 4 bases and V by 7 bases; bases with no gene match: 8. This CDR3 is built from 15 residues. This CDR3 is CASIPGTGPGNTIYF. CDR3 bases: TGTGCCAGCATTCCCGGGACAGGGCCAGGAAACACCATATATTTT.

The chain couples TRBV5-4 to TRBJ1-3; 10 bases match TRBD1. This CDR3 region has 17 residues. CDR1 is SGHNT, CDR2 YYREEE, per germline (reference sequence). The J segment lost 2 bases and the V segment lost 3 bases, leaving 8 bases of the junction unmatched. The CDR3 DNA reads as TGTGCCAGCAGCTCTCCGGGACAGGGGTTCGCTGGAAACACCATATATTTT. This gives the protein CASSSPGQGFAGNTIYF.

CDR3 protein: CASSLPASRGPVGRYTF. The CDR3 coding sequence is TGTGCCAGCAGCTTACCGGCTTCCAGGGGGCCCGTGGGCCGCTACACCTTC. The chain recombines TRBV7-9 with TRBJ1-2, with 8 nucleotides matching TRBD1. The CDR3 consists of 17 residues. Germline trimming cut 2 bases from V and 9 bases from J; bases unmatched to any gene: 17. CDR1 SEHNR and CDR2 FQNEAQ come from the germline V gene (reference sequence).

This clone was recorded once. V usage is TRBV2 and J usage is TRBJ1-1; maybe TRBD1 (5 bases). There are 14 residues in the CDR3. Germline CDR1 and CDR2: SNHLY and FYNNEI. V dropped 7 bases and J dropped 4 bases, with 16 bases sitting between them. Here the CDR3 reads CASIPGGGSTEAFF. The CDR3 DNA is TGTGCCAGCATCCCGGGGGGGGGAAGCACTGAAGCTTTCTTT.

DNA for the CDR3: TGTGCCAGCAGTTTACGGGCGACAGGGGGCTTTCAGCCCCAGCATTTT. It codes for CASSLRATGGFQPQHF. V is TRBV28 and J is TRBJ1-5, with 10 bases that match TRBD1. This CDR3 comprises 16 residues. With V trimmed by 2 bases and J by 6 bases, 7 bases remained unmatched. Germline CDR1 and CDR2: MDHEN and SYDVKM.

V gene TRBV5-1 combines with J gene TRBJ2-7; the D gene is possibly TRBD1 (5 bases). V lost 3 bases, J lost 3 bases, and 10 bases lay in between. CDR3 length: 13 residues. Germline V lookup: CDR1 SGHRS, CDR2 YFSETQ. CDR3 sequence reads: CASSSADSYEQYF. The CDR3 nucleotides read TGCGCCAGCAGCTCGGCAGACAGCTACGAGCAGTACTTC.

The gene calls are TRBV7-6 and TRBJ2-5; D possibly corresponds to TRBD1 (5 bases). Germline values: CDR1 SGHVS, CDR2 FNYEAQ. The CDR3 consists of 18 residues. The V gene lost 2 bases and the J gene lost 0 bases, with 19 bases spanning the gap. The CDR3 sequence: CASSLSDSAYRYQETQYF. DNA of the CDR3: TGTGCCAGCAGCTTATCCGACAGCGCTTATAGGTACCAAGAGACCCAGTACTTC.

This chain uses TRBV7-9 with TRBJ1-4; the D gene is possibly TRBD1 (5 bases). This CDR3 has 14 amino acids. V lost 0 bases to trimming and J lost 6 bases, with 8 bases between them. The germline gives CDR1 SEHNR, CDR2 FQNEAQ (reference sequence). The CDR3 nucleotides are TGTGCCAGCAGCTTAGCAGGGGCGGATGAAAAACTGTTTTTT. It codes for CASSLAGADEKLFF.

This clone was seen only a few times. The V gene is TRBV7-8, the J gene TRBJ2-7; D unclear. Trimming shortened V by 1 base and J by 6 bases, and 10 bases separated the two germline ends. The germline CDR1 and CDR2 sequences are SGHVS and FQNEAQ. The CDR3 is made up of 13 amino acids. DNA for the CDR3: TGTGCCAGCAGCTTAGTAATGATGCGCGAGCAGTACTTC. Translating gives CASSLVMMREQYF.

The rearrangement links TRBV19 to TRBJ2-2, with TRBD1 matching 7 bases. In germline, CDR1 is LNHDA, CDR2 SQIVND (reference sequence). With V trimmed by 7 bases and J by 13 bases, 12 bases remained unmatched. The CDR3 is 13 amino acids. The CDR3 nucleotides are TGTGCCAGTACCCAGGGCAGGGGGAGACCGCTGTTTTTT. This codes for CASTQGRGRPLFF.

The chain carries TRBV6-1 and TRBJ1-2, with a tentative D call TRBD1 (5 bases). There are 17 residues in the CDR3. V was pared by 3 bases and J by 4 bases, with 21 bases between. In germline, CDR1 is MNHNS, CDR2 SASEGT. The CDR3 reads CASSDGFGGNGAYGYTF. CDR3 DNA sequence: TGTGCCAGCAGTGACGGTTTTGGAGGGAACGGGGCCTATGGCTACACCTTC.

The chain has TRBV19 and TRBJ2-6; D not resolved. CDR3 length: 13 amino acids. V gave up 10 bases and J gave up 0 bases, with 7 bases separating them. Germline V gene sequence: CDR1 LNHDA, CDR2 SQIVND (reference sequence). CDR3 in amino acids: CATSLSGANVLTF. CDR3 bases: TGTGCCACGTCCCTCTCTGGGGCCAACGTCCTGACTTTC.

The rearrangement links TRBV11-1 to TRBJ2-7; D is uncertain. V lost 1 base, J lost 6 bases, and 16 bases lay in between. The CDR3 has 15 amino acids. Germline V CDR1 and CDR2: SGHAT, FQDESV (reference sequence). CDR3 coding DNA: TGTGCCAGCAGCTTAGGTTTCGGTTCCAGGTTCGAGCAGTACTTC. This encodes CASSLGFGSRFEQYF.

The V gene is TRBV3-1 (or the pseudogene TRBV3-2), the J gene TRBJ1-1, with D maybe TRBD1 (5 bases). Germline CDR1 is LGHDT and CDR2 is YNNKEL (reference sequence). Trimming took off 4 bases at V and 3 bases at J, with 18 bases between the two ends. The CDR3 is 16 residues long. The CDR3 DNA follows: TGTGCCAGCAGCCCCTCTCCAGGGATTCGGGACACTGAAGCTTTCTTT. Its protein product is CASSPSPGIRDTEAFF.

This rearrangement joins TRBV5-1 to TRBJ2-3; 7 bases are shared with TRBD2. Germline V gene lookup returns CDR1 SGHRS and CDR2 YFSETQ. J lost 5 bases, V lost 7 bases, and 13 bases had no gene match. The length of the CDR3 is 15 residues. Here the CDR3 DNA reads TGCGCCAGCGCGACCCAACCTACGGGGGGAGATACGCAGTATTTT. Translation: CASATQPTGGDTQYF.

This clone was counted between two and nine times. V gene TRBV19 combines with J gene TRBJ1-1; 7 nucleotides align to TRBD1. V gave up 5 bases and J gave up 1 base; unmatched junction bases: 7. Germline CDR1 reads LNHDA; CDR2 reads SQIVND (reference sequence). The CDR3 extends over 15 amino acids. The CDR3 nucleotides read TGTGCCAGTAGTGGCCGACAGGGAGCGAACACTGAAGCTTTCTTT. Residues: CASSGRQGANTEAFF.

This clone has a handful of counts. The chain employs TRBV5-4 and TRBJ2-7, with 8 bases that match TRBD1. CDR3 length: 16 residues. Trimming removed 4 bases from V and 0 bases from J; junction bases left unmatched: 9. Germline V CDR1 and CDR2: SGHNT, YYREEE (reference sequence). CDR3 in amino acids: CASSTGQGVASYEQYF. Written as DNA, the CDR3 is TGTGCCAGCAGCACTGGACAGGGTGTGGCCTCCTACGAGCAGTACTTC.

The chain combines TRBV30 with TRBJ2-7; 7 positions match TRBD1. The CDR3 is 14 residues long. V trimming: 5 bases; J trimming: 0 bases; junction bases outside the gene matches: 7. Germline CDR1 GTSNPN, CDR2 SVGIG (reference sequence). CDR3 loop: CAWQGQTSSYEQYF. In DNA, the CDR3 is TGTGCCTGGCAGGGACAGACGAGCTCCTACGAGCAGTACTTC.

This clone was counted a few times. The V gene is TRBV11-2, the J gene TRBJ2-2; D is unclear. CDR1 is SGHAT and CDR2 is FQNNGV in the germline V gene. The CDR3 totals 13 residues. V lost 5 bases and J lost 7, with 11 bases in between. The CDR3 DNA reads TGTGCCAGCAGCCTTGAAAGAGTCGGGGAGCTGTTTTTT. The encoded protein is CASSLERVGELFF.

The V call is TRBV5-4, the J call TRBJ2-7; 7 nucleotides align to TRBD1. V was clipped by 3 bases and J by 5 bases; unmatched bases: 11. The CDR3 is 15 residues long. Germline V gives CDR1 SGHNT, CDR2 YYREEE (reference sequence). The CDR3 loop is CASSSTGSPRDEQYF. DNA for the CDR3: TGTGCCAGCAGCTCGACAGGGAGCCCAAGGGACGAGCAGTACTTC. Together with reference TRBV5-4 and TRBJ2-7, the CDR3 gives the full variable domain: ETGVTQSPTHLIKTRGQQVTLRCSSQSGHNTVSWYQQALGQGPQFIFQYYREEENGRGNFPPRFSGLQFPNYSSELNVNALELDDSALYLCASSSTGSPRDEQYFGPGTRLTVT.

The CDR3 sequence is CATSRAFRGGAGTDTQYF. The CDR3 region has the DNA TGTGCCACCAGCAGAGCTTTCCGGGGGGGGGCAGGGACAGATACGCAGTATTTT. The V gene is TRBV15, the J gene TRBJ2-3; TRBD2 matches 8 bases. The length of the CDR3 is 18 residues. The ends lost 1 base at V and 3 bases at J; junction bases unmatched: 12. CDR1 is LNHNV, CDR2 YYDKDF, per germline (reference sequence).

This clone has just one count. The chain uses TRBV6-1 and TRBJ2-1; D might be TRBD1 (6 bases). V lost 2 bases and J 5 bases, leaving 19 bases between the germline ends. CDR3 size: 17 residues. Per the germline V gene, CDR1 is MNHNS and CDR2 is SASEGT. Written as DNA, the CDR3 is TGTGCCAGCAGTGAACCGGTCGACGGGACAAGGGACAATGAGCAGTTCTTC. Translating gives CASSEPVDGTRDNEQFF.

V gene TRBV7-3 combines with J gene TRBJ2-7; 10 nucleotides line up with TRBD1. V shed 5 bases, J shed 6 bases, and the junction held 4 bases outside the gene matches. Germline loops: CDR1 SGHTA, CDR2 FQGTGA. The CDR3 contains 13 residues. The CDR3 sequence: CASSLDRGSEQYF. In DNA form, the CDR3 reads TGTGCCAGCAGCCTGGACAGGGGGAGCGAGCAGTACTTC.

CDR3 DNA sequence: TGTGCCAGCTACTTTGGCGGGGGGGCAAAAGAGACCCAGTACTTC. Protein product: CASYFGGGAKETQYF. The chain uses TRBV6-5 and TRBJ2-5, with 9 nucleotides matching TRBD2. Trimming cost V 8 bases and J 3 bases; bases outside gene matches: 10. CDR1 and CDR2 from the germline V gene are MNHEY and SVGAGI. CDR3 size: 15 residues.

This sequence joins TRBV6-6 and TRBJ2-1; 7 nucleotides agree with TRBD2. Germline CDR1 and CDR2: MNHNY and SVGAGI (reference sequence). The junction had 7 bases not matched to a gene; V was cut back by 1 base and J by 7 bases. This CDR3 comprises 15 residues. The CDR3 here is CASSYWVAGRNEQFF. The CDR3 DNA follows: TGTGCCAGCAGTTACTGGGTAGCGGGTAGGAATGAGCAGTTCTTC.

This clone occurred once. This chain connects TRBV11-2 to TRBJ1-1; a weak D match, TRBD1 (6 bases). Trimming shortened V by 5 bases and J by 0 bases, and 13 bases separated the two germline ends. The CDR3 contains 15 residues. Germline values: CDR1 SGHAT, CDR2 FQNNGV. The DNA for the CDR3 is TGTGCCAGCAGCCAAATTAACAGGGTGAACACTGAAGCTTTCTTT. Translating it yields CASSQINRVNTEAFF.

The chain employs TRBV6-5 and TRBJ1-6; possible D gene TRBD1, 6 bases. In germline, CDR1 is MNHEY, CDR2 SVGAGI. This CDR3 is built from 15 residues. Trimming took off 7 bases at V and 8 bases at J, with 18 bases between the two ends. The CDR3 loop is CASTQGPELDSPLHF. The DNA for the CDR3 is TGTGCCAGCACCCAGGGGCCCGAGTTGGATTCACCCCTCCACTTT.

The chain employs TRBV12-5 and TRBJ1-1, with D perhaps TRBD1 (6 bases). The V end was cut by 1 base, the J end by 1 base, with 7 bases between. The CDR3 spans 14 residues. Germline V lookup: CDR1 LGHNT, CDR2 FRNRAP. The CDR3 region has the DNA TGTGCTAGTGGTTTGGGGACAGCGAACACTGAAGCTTTCTTT. Its protein product is CASGLGTANTEAFF.